This TCR beta chain derives from a study of cytomegalovirus exposure and HLA in healthy donors. Looking at the study overall: Earlier sequencing of 150 million to 200 million T cells yielded approximately 100 million unique TCR beta sequences. Study-level points and caveats: When the data were analyzed later, several of the most significant clusters appeared to be linked to common viral pathogens.

The CDR3 extends over 14 amino acids. Germline V gene lookup returns CDR1 SGHTA and CDR2 FQGTGA. This clone showed up just a few times. The target antigen is unknown. One junction end disagrees with the germline gene, perhaps due to a read error. PCR primers comprised 60 Vbeta and 13 Jbeta primers. Using immunoSEQ multiplex PCR, the repertoire was profiled, and TCRdb retains in-frame clones only, with some absent. The repertoire holds about 110,000 clones, with around three quarters as singletons. Sequencing input: PBMCs. This TCR was recovered from a man aged 50-59 years in good health and CMV-seropositive. The chain employs TRBV7-3 and TRBJ1-1; D is uncertain. CDR3 region: CASSLTGEISQSSF. The CDR3 DNA is TGTGCCAGCAGCTTAACCGGGGAGATAAGCCAATCCTCCTTT. Based on the CDR3 plus reference TRBV7-3 and TRBJ1-1, the full variable domain is GAGVSQTPSNKVTEKGKYVELRCDPISGHTALYWYRQSLGQGPEFLIYFQGTGAADDSGLPNDRFFAVRPEGSVSTLKIQRTERGDSAVYLCASSLTGEISQSSFGQGTRLTVV.